Listed here are 14 T cell receptor beta chains from one sample, sequenced in a study of shared clonotypes between healthy human individuals. Some clones are missing from TCRdb's copy, which holds only in-frame ones; the method was immunoSEQ multiplex PCR. The table has approximately 330,000 clones, roughly 80% seen once. Sequenced sample: memory CD4+ T cells sorted from blood. The subset here: CD45RA-negative fraction. These receptors originate from a young man in good health.

The chain carries TRBV18 and TRBJ2-2; 7 bases agree with TRBD2. The germline V gene has CDR1 KGHSH and CDR2 LQKENI. This CDR3 contains 16 residues. J gave up 0 bases and V 4 bases, and 5 bases lay outside the gene matches. CDR3 DNA: TGTGCCAGCTCACGGGCGGGAGCCCCGAACACCGGGGAGCTGTTTTTT. Protein sequence: CASSRAGAPNTGELFF.

The chain has TRBV7-8 and TRBJ2-1, with a weak D call TRBD2 (5 bases). Trimming took off 3 bases at V and 3 bases at J, with 6 bases between the two ends. The CDR3 is made up of 13 amino acids. Germline values: CDR1 SGHVS, CDR2 FQNEAQ. DNA of the CDR3: TGTGCCAGCAGCTTCGGGATCTACAATGAGCAGTTCTTC. It translates to CASSFGIYNEQFF.

The chain has TRBV10-3 and TRBJ2-5; 9 nucleotides align to TRBD2. Trimming cost V 9 bases and J 2 bases; bases outside gene matches: 7. Germline CDR1 ENHRY, CDR2 SYGVKD. The CDR3 covers 14 residues. CDR3 DNA sequence: TGTGCCATATCCTTAAGCGGGGGGCAAGAGACCCAGTACTTC. This gives the protein CAISLSGGQETQYF.

This chain uses TRBV6-6 with TRBJ2-1; 13 nucleotides align to TRBD2. Unmatched junction bases numbered 9, after V lost 6 bases and J lost 7 bases. Per the germline V gene, CDR1 is MNHNY and CDR2 is SVGAGI (reference sequence). The CDR3 has 16 amino acids. The CDR3 nucleotides read TGTGCCAGCAGACGGACTAGCGGGAGAGAGGGGAATGAGCAGTTCTTC. This codes for CASRRTSGREGNEQFF.

V and J are TRBV19 and TRBJ1-2; D remains ambiguous. Germline V gives CDR1 LNHDA, CDR2 SQIVND (reference sequence). CDR3 length equals 12 residues. The V end was cut by 5 bases, the J end by 2 bases, with 6 bases between. CDR3 in amino acids: CASSLGNYGYTF. The CDR3 DNA reads as TGTGCCAGTAGTCTGGGGAACTATGGCTACACCTTC.

CDR3 DNA: TGCGCCAGCAGCTCCGGGCGCCAAGAGACCCAGTACTTC. Translated: CASSSGRQETQYF. The chain couples TRBV5-1 to TRBJ2-5; D is undetermined. V was pared by 3 bases and J by 1 base, with 7 bases between. This CDR3 spans 13 amino acids. Germline V CDR1 and CDR2: SGHRS, YFSETQ.

The chain uses TRBV11-3 and TRBJ2-1; possible D gene TRBD2, 6 bases. Germline values: CDR1 SGHNT, CDR2 YENEEA. V was shortened by 2 bases and J by 9 bases, with 11 bases between the two germline ends. The CDR3 totals 13 residues. This CDR3 is CASSLFGSGEQFF. In DNA form, the CDR3 reads TGTGCCAGCAGCTTATTCGGGAGCGGTGAGCAGTTCTTC.

This clone was counted only a few times. V gene TRBV2 combines with J gene TRBJ2-7; possibly TRBD2 for D (6 bases). Germline values: CDR1 SNHLY, CDR2 FYNNEI. V lost 2 bases, J lost 5 bases, and 10 bases lay in between. The CDR3 extends over 13 amino acids. CDR3 protein: CASSEQGGDEQYF. In nucleotides, the CDR3 is TGTGCCAGCAGTGAACAGGGAGGAGACGAGCAGTACTTC.

There are a few counts of this clone. The chain recombines TRBV4-1 with TRBJ2-1; D is possibly TRBD2 (6 bases). The CDR3 consists of 17 residues. In germline, CDR1 is MGHRA, CDR2 YSYEKL. Trimming removed 0 bases from V and 0 bases from J, with 12 bases in between. The CDR3 protein is CASSQEAGSSSYNEQFF. The DNA for the CDR3 is TGCGCCAGCAGCCAAGAGGCGGGGTCAAGCTCCTACAATGAGCAGTTCTTC.

The V gene is TRBV18, the J gene TRBJ2-5; 9 bases line up with TRBD1. Germline CDR1 reads KGHSH; CDR2 reads LQKENI. The ends lost 5 bases at V and 0 bases at J; junction bases unmatched: 4. The CDR3 totals 15 residues. CDR3 region: CASSSDRGYQETQYF. The CDR3 bases are TGTGCCAGCTCATCGGACAGGGGATACCAAGAGACCCAGTACTTC.

The CDR3 DNA is TGTGCCTGGACCGACGGAGTCGGCTATGGCTACACCTTC. Protein: CAWTDGVGYGYTF. The gene calls are TRBV30 and TRBJ1-2; D is unresolved. Germline V gene lookup returns CDR1 GTSNPN and CDR2 SVGIG (reference sequence). V shed 4 bases and J shed 4 bases, with 13 bases lying between them. CDR3 size: 13 residues.

This sequence joins TRBV5-6 and TRBJ2-1; D is unclear. V dropped 2 bases and J dropped 0 bases, with 9 bases sitting between them. CDR3 length: 15 amino acids. The germline CDR1 and CDR2 sequences are SGHDT and YYEEEE. CDR3 residues: CASSFSPSSYNEQFF. CDR3 in DNA: TGTGCCAGCAGCTTCAGCCCGAGCTCCTACAATGAGCAGTTCTTC.

V and J are TRBV7-9 and TRBJ2-7; D is uncertain. This CDR3 is built from 14 residues. Per germline, CDR1 SEHNR and CDR2 FQNEAQ (reference sequence). The germline V and J ends were trimmed by 3 bases and 2 bases, with 11 bases remaining between them. CDR3 region: CASSFSQVTYEQYF. For the CDR3, the DNA is TGTGCCAGCAGCTTTAGTCAGGTAACCTACGAGCAGTACTTC.

The chain combines TRBV7-2 with TRBJ1-4, with 11 bases fitting TRBD1. V dropped 4 bases and J dropped 7; count of bases not matched to a gene: 17. The CDR3 is 19 residues long. The V gene's germline CDR1 is SGHTA and CDR2 FQGNSA. CDR3 region: CASSSPKDRGRRGIEKLFF. The DNA of the CDR3 is TGTGCCAGCAGCTCCCCCAAGGACAGGGGGCGCCGGGGTATTGAAAAACTGTTTTTT. The whole variable domain, filled in from reference TRBV7-2 and TRBJ1-4, reads GAGVSQSPSNKVTEKGKDVELRCDPISGHTALYWYRQSLGQGLEFLIYFQGNSAPDKSGLPSDRFSAERTGGSVSTLTIQRTQQEDSAVYLCASSSPKDRGRRGIEKLFFGSGTQLSVL.